This T cell receptor beta chain was identified in a study of T-cell memory formation after mild COVID-19 (dated by TCRdb to the early 2020s). Concerning the study at large: TCR sequence clusters from the two donors were largely donor specific. T-cell clones expanding and contracting after mild COVID-19 in a couple of donors were tracked by longitudinal TCRalpha and TCRbeta repertoire sequencing. The cohort was made up of two young adult volunteers, one female and one male, who were previously healthy.

In this sample, this clonotype turned up a few times. What this receptor recognizes is not known. Within one base of it there is no much larger clone, and no base qualities were kept. TCRdb lists the instrument as Illumina NovaSeq 6000. Using 5'RACE with constant-segment primers, TCRalpha and TCRbeta cDNA libraries were constructed, with sample barcodes and unique molecular identifiers added in the process. Trizol reagent was used to extract RNA from every sample. Libraries were amplified in two PCR steps, with a second sample barcode and Illumina TruSeq adapters added in the second step. The libraries were sequenced on an Illumina NovaSeq using 2 x 150 bp paired-end reads. As for how the authors treated the data: With migec v1.2.7, reads were demultiplexed and then collapsed into UMI-guided consensus sequences. Using mixcr v2.1.11, UMI consensuses were aligned to TRA and TRB V and J templates and then assembled into clonotypes. A clonotype was counted as expanded or contracted only if both edgeR and NoisET called the change significant, with noise models trained on biological replicates. For edgeR calls, the cutoffs were a false discovery rate-adjusted p below 0.01 and a log2 fold-change threshold of 1. As an exploratory analysis of dynamics, PCA with hierarchical clustering was applied to max-normalized trajectories of the 1000 most abundant clonotypes. The CD4 or CD8 phenotype of responding clones was assigned using the separately sequenced CD4+ and CD8+ repertoires. TCRdb handled the public reads itself, with Q25 trimming in fastp and clone calling in MiXCR, and kept productive beta chains. For every CDR3 protein sequence, its rows merge into one entry that carries the most common genes and DNA. The V and J calls shown here were made by TCRdb, not taken from the authors' results. This sample lists 400,000 or so distinct CDR3 sequences; approximately 20% were detected once. The ten largest clones represent roughly 8% of the sample.

PBMCs were isolated by Ficoll-Paque density gradient centrifugation. Study-wide conclusions, independent of this receptor: Balanced CD4/CD8 phenotypes were observed for clones contracting from day 15 to 85, whereas a bias towards CD4+ was observed for a second wave of clones expanding from day 15 to 37. The study included only a couple of mild cases, and larger cohorts that include severe cases with pre-infection samples were judged to be necessary. Contracting CD4+ clones turned up mainly in the CM and EM memory subsets, whereas EMRA was where CD8+ clones were enriched. Some responding clones were detected in pre-infection memory, suggesting pre-existing cross-reactive memory T cells joined the SARS-CoV-2 response. Whether the second-wave clones peaking on day 37 were SARS-CoV-2 specific was not confirmed.

V is cut by 5 bases and J by 0 bases, and the space between the germline ends is 11 bases. CDR3 length: 16 amino acids, cysteine to phenylalanine. Only the CDR3 DNA is retained, 48 bases long and in frame from the first base. The TCR sequence derives from an adult woman who had mild COVID-19 (a few samples of this study predate the infection). The sample titles of this study are shuffled in the database, so cell type and time point are left out; the donor was told from shared clones. The sample was PBMCs or a T cell subset sorted from them (not recorded which). The receptor chain draws on TRBV12-3 or TRBV12-4 and TRBJ2-6, with the D gene not clear enough to name. Here the CDR3 is given as CASSLRTFSGANVLTF. Read as DNA, the sequence is TGTGCCAGCAGTCTTCGGACCTTCTCTGGGGCCAACGTCCTGACTTTC.